Listed below are T cell receptor beta chains from one sample, sequenced in a study of blood T cell repertoires in COVID-19. Libraries were prepared by immunoSEQ multiplex PCR; TCRdb keeps only in-frame clonotypes and omits some of them. The table lists about 170,000 clones, 82% of them singletons, with 10% to 13% in the top ten. Sample: peripheral blood. The receptors stem from a woman of 80 years or more with active or convalescent COVID-19. The CDR3 runs from the conserved cysteine through the conserved F or W. A D gene is named only where the DNA matches it firmly. Clone size is stated in some rows and not others, as once, few, many or a class when expanded.

TRBV27	NA	NA	TRBJ1-5	CATRGSGNQPQHF	TGTGCCACAAGGGGGTCAGGAAATCAGCCCCAGCATTTT
TRBV9	NA	NA	TRBJ2-3	CASRGQGGSTDTQYF	TGTGCCAGCAGAGGACAGGGAGGGAGCACAGATACGCAGTATTTT
TRBV5-6	few	NA	TRBJ2-3	CASSPPGVGSVDTQYF	TGTGCCAGCAGCCCGCCCGGGGTGGGGTCTGTAGATACGCAGTATTTT
TRBV7-3	few	NA	TRBJ2-1	CASSLRDNSYNEQFF	TGTGCCAGCAGCTTACGGGACAACTCCTACAATGAGCAGTTCTTC
TRBV24-1	NA	NA	TRBJ2-3	CATSERTNTDTQYF	TGTGCCACCAGTGAGCGGACAAACACAGATACGCAGTATTTT
TRBV19	NA	NA	TRBJ1-2	CASSGTGIYGYTF	TGTGCCAGTAGTGGCACAGGGATCTATGGCTACACCTTC
TRBV15	NA	NA	TRBJ2-3	CATSRDSGNRYF	TGTGCCACCAGCAGAGACTCGGGTAATAGGTATTTT
TRBV29-1	NA	TRBD2	TRBJ2-7	CSVESALAGISYEQYF	TGCAGCGTTGAGTCCGCACTAGCGGGTATCTCCTACGAGCAGTACTTC
TRBV2	NA	TRBD1	TRBJ2-6	CASRVTGQASSGANVLTF	TGTGCCAGCAGAGTGACGGGACAGGCTAGCTCTGGGGCCAACGTCCTGACTTTC
TRBV5-5	NA	TRBD2	TRBJ2-1	CASTGLGGHNEQFF	TGTGCCAGCACCGGACTAGGAGGCCACAATGAGCAGTTCTTC
TRBV30	NA	TRBD2	TRBJ2-7	CAWSGSGGFYEQYF	TGTGCCTGGAGTGGATCGGGGGGATTCTACGAGCAGTACTTC
TRBV15	NA	NA	TRBJ1-2	CATSRDPGNYGYTF	TGTGCCACCAGCAGAGACCCGGGTAACTATGGCTACACCTTC
TRBV19	NA	TRBD1	TRBJ2-3	CASSDRGLTDTQYF	TGTGCCAGTAGTGACAGGGGGCTCACAGATACGCAGTATTTT
TRBV28	NA	NA	TRBJ1-3	CASTQAGHGNTIYF	TGTGCCAGCACCCAAGCGGGGCATGGAAACACCATATATTTT
TRBV28	NA	NA	TRBJ1-4	CASSPADSATNEKLFF	TGTGCCAGCAGTCCTGCGGACAGTGCAACTAATGAAAAACTGTTTTTT
TRBV28	NA	NA	TRBJ2-3	CASTSAGRDTQYF	TGTGCCAGCACCTCGGCAGGCAGAGATACGCAGTATTTT
TRBV5-1	NA	NA	TRBJ2-5	CASRLGGSFYEETQYF	TGCGCCAGCAGGTTGGGGGGCTCTTTTTACGAAGAGACCCAGTACTTC
TRBV11-3	NA	TRBD2	TRBJ2-1	CASSFGGGIYNEQFF	TGTGCCAGCAGCTTTGGGGGGGGGATCTACAATGAGCAGTTCTTC
TRBV28	NA	TRBD2	TRBJ2-1	CASTTPGGRNEQFF	TGTGCCAGCACTACCCCCGGCGGGAGAAATGAGCAGTTCTTC
TRBV28	NA	NA	TRBJ1-3	CASRDTGQSSGNTIYF	TGTGCCAGCAGGGACACCGGACAGAGCTCTGGAAACACCATATATTTT